This passage covers 28 T cell receptor beta chains from one sample sequenced in a study of blood T cells in healthy people across ages. Through a sample-barcoded 5' primer and a J-beta primer mix, a second PCR was run for about 6 to 12 cycles. TCRdb passed the 5' RACE reads through MiXCR, listing each CDR3 protein once. Of 1.4 million or so distinct CDR3 sequences in the sample, approximately 43% are singletons; the top ten hold more than 4%. Sequencing used blood. Source of these receptors: a woman aged 18-29 years in good health.

Only a few counts were recorded for this clonotype. The chain couples TRBV29-1 to TRBJ1-2; no reliable D call. Germline V gene sequence: CDR1 SQVTM, CDR2 ANQGSEA. V was cut by 6 bases and J by 2 bases, with 13 bases left in between. CDR3 length: 13 residues. DNA for the CDR3: TGCAGCGTAGCAGGCCAATTCAACTATGGCTACACCTTC. Translated, it gives CSVAGQFNYGYTF.

About this clonotype itself: The missing conserved phenylalanine or tryptophan at the end of this CDR3 makes a read error likely. The V gene is TRBV20-1, the J gene TRBJ1-2, with TRBD1 as a possible D gene (5 bases). CDR1 and CDR2 (germline): DFQATT, SNEGSKA (reference sequence). The CDR3 has 14 amino acids. Trimming stripped 4 bases from V and 4 bases from J, with 16 bases between. The CDR3 protein is CSAIRSTDPYGYTL. The CDR3 bases are TGCAGTGCTATACGATCGACAGATCCCTATGGCTACACCCTC.

The chain links TRBV4-1 to TRBJ2-2, with D possibly TRBD2 on 5 matching bases. The CDR3 extends over 14 amino acids. V lost 1 base and J 5 bases, leaving 8 bases between the germline ends. Germline V gives CDR1 MGHRA, CDR2 YSYEKL. The CDR3: CASSQVRDTGELFF. CDR3 coding DNA: TGCGCCAGCAGCCAAGTTCGGGATACCGGGGAGCTGTTTTTT.

As for this clonotype: A read error may be the cause here, since a much bigger clone is one base away. V is TRBV7-2 and J is TRBJ2-4; 8 nucleotides match TRBD1. Germline CDR1 SGHTA, CDR2 FQGNSA. The V gene end was trimmed by 8 bases and the J gene end by 8 bases; junction bases not matched to a gene: 11. The CDR3 extends over 14 amino acids. The CDR3 DNA reads TGTGCCAGCGGCCCAACAGGGGGGACGGACATTCAGTACTTC. It encodes CASGPTGGTDIQYF.

This clonotype was picked up many times. The genes are TRBV7-2 and TRBJ1-5; TRBD1 might be the D (6 bases). The germline CDR1 and CDR2 sequences are SGHTA and FQGNSA. This CDR3 spans 14 amino acids. The V end was cut by 3 bases, the J end by 2 bases, with 8 bases between. CDR3 nucleotide sequence: TGTGCCAGCAGCTTCAGACAGGGCAATCAGCCCCAGCATTTT. As protein: CASSFRQGNQPQHF.

This clonotype has more than one count but fewer than ten. The V gene is TRBV5-6, the J gene TRBJ2-4; 10 bases fit TRBD1. The DNA matches TRBJ2-7 better at its end, which makes the J call doubtful. This CDR3 has 13 residues. CDR1 is SGHDT, CDR2 YYEEEE, per germline. CDR3 residues: CASRTGGMYEQYF. The CDR3 DNA reads TGTGCCAGCCGGACAGGGGGTATGTACGAGCAGTACTTC.

This clonotype showed up just a few times. The chain employs TRBV20-1 and TRBJ2-7; D unclear. The CDR3 is 14 residues long. V gave up 0 bases and J gave up 0 bases, with 9 bases separating them. Germline V gives CDR1 DFQATT, CDR2 SNEGSKA (reference sequence). Here the CDR3 DNA reads TGCAGTGCTAGAGATTTCACCTCCTCCTACGAGCAGTACTTC. The encoded protein is CSARDFTSSYEQYF.

At least ten counts were recorded for this clonotype. The chain is built from TRBV29-1 and TRBJ1-2; D call uncertain. CDR1 is SQVTM, CDR2 ANQGSEA, per germline. CDR3 length: 14 amino acids. Trimming removed 0 bases from V and 6 bases from J, with 14 bases in between. CDR3 sequence (DNA): TGCAGCGTTGAAGAACGCGAGGGCCCCGATGGCTACACCTTC. Translating it yields CSVEEREGPDGYTF.

This clonotype was seen a handful of times. One junction end does not reproduce the germline sequence, and a read error may be involved. J is TRBJ2-2 and V is TRBV12-3 or TRBV12-4, with D perhaps TRBD2 (5 bases). The CDR3 is 16 residues long. CDR3 sequence reads: CASSPTRIGNTGELFF. CDR3 sequence (DNA): TGTGCTAGCAGTCCCACTAGAATCGGCAACACCGGGGAGCTGTTTTTT.

At least ten counts were recorded for this clonotype. The V and J genes are TRBV6-5 and TRBJ1-6; 9 bases line up with TRBD1. V gave up 2 bases and J gave up 7 bases; unmatched junction bases: 3. Germline values: CDR1 MNHEY, CDR2 SVGAGI. The CDR3 extends over 15 amino acids. The CDR3 protein is CASSYQGQGNSPLHF. CDR3 DNA: TGTGCCAGCAGTTACCAGGGACAGGGCAATTCACCCCTCCACTTT.

V gene TRBV5-6 combines with J gene TRBJ2-1, with 11 bases lining up with TRBD2. Germline V gene lookup returns CDR1 SGHDT and CDR2 YYEEEE. The V gene end was trimmed by 4 bases and the J gene end by 4 bases; junction bases not matched to a gene: 7. The CDR3 contains 16 residues. The CDR3 protein is CASSPLAGAIYNEQFF. CDR3 coding DNA: TGTGCCAGCAGCCCACTAGCGGGGGCTATTTACAATGAGCAGTTCTTC.

The rearrangement links TRBV6-2 or TRBV6-3 to TRBJ1-6; possibly TRBD1 for D (6 bases). CDR3 size: 16 residues. From germline, CDR1 is MNHEY and CDR2 SVGEGT. V dropped 4 bases and J dropped 7 bases, with 17 bases sitting between them. CDR3 nucleotides: TGTGCCAGCAGTTCTTTACAGGGAAACTACAATTCACCCCTCCACTTT. Translation: CASSSLQGNYNSPLHF.

This clonotype was detected many times. This chain joins TRBV12-3 or TRBV12-4 and TRBJ1-2; TRBD1 matches 8 bases. The CDR3 spans 14 residues. Trimming took 7 bases from V and 4 from J; bases not matched to a gene: 8. CDR3 region: CASTRSTGGYGYTF. In nucleotides, the CDR3 is TGTGCCAGCACCCGGTCAACAGGGGGCTATGGCTACACCTTC.

V gene TRBV29-1 combines with J gene TRBJ2-7; TRBD2 might be the D (6 bases). The CDR3 loop spans 13 amino acids. Germline values: CDR1 SQVTM, CDR2 ANQGSEA. The V and J ends lost 4 bases and 1 base respectively, with 11 bases between them. The CDR3 sequence: CSVGWGGSYEQYF. In DNA, the CDR3 is TGCAGCGTTGGGTGGGGAGGTTCCTACGAGCAGTACTTC.

This clonotype has at least ten counts. This chain uses TRBV29-1 with TRBJ2-1; a weak D match, TRBD2 (6 bases). The CDR3 length is 13 residues. Germline V CDR1 and CDR2: SQVTM, ANQGSEA. Trimming stripped 7 bases from V and 0 bases from J, with 10 bases between. The CDR3 DNA reads TGCAGCGGCCGGGAGAGCTCCTACAATGAGCAGTTCTTC. As protein: CSGRESSYNEQFF.

This clonotype showed up just a few times. The chain employs TRBV4-2 and TRBJ2-6; a possible D gene is TRBD1 (6 bases). The V end lost 5 bases, the J end lost 0 bases, and 14 bases lay between the germline ends. This CDR3 has 17 amino acids. The V gene's germline CDR1 is LGHNA and CDR2 YNFKEQ. The CDR3 loop is CASSTLTGISGANVLTF. CDR3 bases: TGTGCCAGCAGCACCCTTACAGGGATCTCTGGGGCCAACGTCCTGACTTTC.

This sequence joins TRBV20-1 and TRBJ1-1, with 8 bases that match TRBD1. Trimming took 2 bases from V and 8 from J; bases not matched to a gene: 4. The CDR3 is made up of 12 amino acids. Germline V CDR1 and CDR2: DFQATT, SNEGSKA (reference sequence). The CDR3 DNA reads TGCAGTGCTAGACCCCGGGACAGGGAAGCTTTCTTT. Protein: CSARPRDREAFF.

This clonotype was counted a few times. The V call is TRBV15, the J call TRBJ2-1; 8 bases agree with TRBD2. With V trimmed by 3 bases and J by 5 bases, 6 bases remained unmatched. Germline values: CDR1 LNHNV, CDR2 YYDKDF (reference sequence). The CDR3 spans 15 residues. The CDR3 here is CATSSALADNNEQFF. The CDR3 DNA is TGTGCCACCAGCAGTGCACTAGCGGATAACAATGAGCAGTTCTTC.

V usage is TRBV3-1 and J usage is TRBJ2-7; TRBD2 matches at 10 bases. Germline CDR1 reads LGHDT; CDR2 reads YNNKEL (reference sequence). J was trimmed by 3 bases and V by 5 bases; bases with no gene match: 13. The CDR3 sequence is 17 residues long. CDR3 DNA sequence: TGTGCCAGCAGCACCTTCCCTAGCGGGGGCCACCTCTACGAGCAGTACTTC. Amino acid sequence: CASSTFPSGGHLYEQYF.

As to this clonotype: This may be a read error, as it is one base from a much larger clone. The V call is TRBV5-4, the J call TRBJ2-3; TRBD2 is a possible D gene (5 bases). This CDR3 region has 14 residues. Germline V CDR1 and CDR2: SGHNT, YYREEE (reference sequence). CDR3 nucleotides: TGTGCCGGCAGCTCAAGGACTGATGCAGATACGCAGTATTTT. Its translation is CAGSSRTDADTQYF.

This rearrangement joins TRBV5-1 to TRBJ2-1; 8 nucleotides line up with TRBD1. Germline CDR1 reads SGHRS; CDR2 reads YFSETQ. V lost 3 bases to trimming and J lost 7 bases; unmatched junction nucleotides: 9. The CDR3 has 15 residues. CDR3 region: CASSSNPDRGNEQFF. The CDR3 coding sequence is TGCGCCAGCAGCTCGAATCCAGACAGGGGAAATGAGCAGTTCTTC.

The chain couples TRBV7-9 to TRBJ2-7; the D gene is possibly TRBD2 (6 bases). Germline V gives CDR1 SEHNR, CDR2 FQNEAQ (reference sequence). V lost 7 bases, J lost 7 bases, and 14 bases lay in between. This CDR3 spans 12 amino acids. In nucleotides, the CDR3 is TGTGCCAGCAACCGGGACTCAAGTGAGCAGTACTTC. Its protein product is CASNRDSSEQYF.

The chain combines TRBV29-1 with TRBJ2-7, with D perhaps TRBD1 or TRBD2 (6 bases each). This CDR3 spans 14 amino acids. Trimming stripped 4 bases from V and 4 bases from J, with 17 bases between. Looked up from germline, CDR1 is SQVTM and CDR2 is ANQGSEA. The CDR3 region is CSVGREGGYYEQYF. The CDR3 nucleotides read TGCAGCGTTGGCAGGGAAGGGGGGTATTACGAGCAGTACTTC.

A few counts support this clonotype. The V gene is TRBV28, the J gene TRBJ2-1; 8 nucleotides align to TRBD1. The CDR3 has 15 residues. Germline-derived CDR1 and CDR2 are MDHEN and SYDVKM. The V gene end was trimmed by 4 bases and the J gene end by 7 bases; junction bases not matched to a gene: 9. The DNA of the CDR3 is TGTGCCAGCAGTTCCCCCCGGACAGGGCGAAATGAGCAGTTCTTC. It codes for CASSSPRTGRNEQFF. The whole variable domain, remainder taken from reference TRBV28 and TRBJ2-1, is DVKVTQSSRYLVKRTGEKVFLECVQDMDHENMFWYRQDPGLGLRLIYFSYDVKMKEKGDIPEGYSVSREKKERFSLILESASTNQTSMYLCASSSPRTGRNEQFFGPGTRLTVL.

The V call is TRBV6-2 or TRBV6-3, the J call TRBJ1-6; 7 nucleotides agree with TRBD1. Germline V gene data show CDR1 as MNHEY and CDR2 as SVGEGT. The CDR3 loop spans 18 amino acids. Trimming removed 6 bases from V and 0 bases from J; junction bases left unmatched: 11. CDR3 residues: CASSSGQEPSSYNSPLHF. In DNA, the CDR3 is TGTGCCAGCAGCTCCGGACAGGAACCGAGCTCCTATAATTCACCCCTCCACTTT.

The J gene is TRBJ1-1, the V gene TRBV19; D is unresolved. The germline gives CDR1 LNHDA, CDR2 SQIVND (reference sequence). This CDR3 spans 11 amino acids. Between the trimmed V and J ends, which lost 3 bases and 6 bases, there was a span of 5 bases. The CDR3 DNA reads TGTGCCAGTAGTATGGTATCTGAAGCTTTCTTT. Translating gives CASSMVSEAFF.

Notes on this clonotype: This clone may be a read error of a much larger clone one base away. The V and J genes are TRBV4-1 and TRBJ2-5; D is perhaps TRBD1 or TRBD2 (5 bases each). The assigned J gene may be wrong: the sequence end matches TRBJ2-7 better. Germline V lookup: CDR1 MGHRA, CDR2 YSYEKL. The CDR3 is 15 amino acids. The DNA for the CDR3 is TGCGCCAGCAGCAAAAGGGACCAGGAGGAATACGAGCAGTACTTC. Translated: CASSKRDQEEYEQYF.

The chain links TRBV28 to TRBJ2-5; 9 nucleotides match TRBD1. The J call is uncertain, as TRBJ2-7 better fits the DNA end. This CDR3 comprises 14 residues. CDR1 is MDHEN and CDR2 is SYDVKM in the germline V gene. The CDR3 nucleotides read TGTGCCAGCAGTTTACACAGGGGGCGGGTCGAGCAGTACTTC. This translates into CASSLHRGRVEQYF.